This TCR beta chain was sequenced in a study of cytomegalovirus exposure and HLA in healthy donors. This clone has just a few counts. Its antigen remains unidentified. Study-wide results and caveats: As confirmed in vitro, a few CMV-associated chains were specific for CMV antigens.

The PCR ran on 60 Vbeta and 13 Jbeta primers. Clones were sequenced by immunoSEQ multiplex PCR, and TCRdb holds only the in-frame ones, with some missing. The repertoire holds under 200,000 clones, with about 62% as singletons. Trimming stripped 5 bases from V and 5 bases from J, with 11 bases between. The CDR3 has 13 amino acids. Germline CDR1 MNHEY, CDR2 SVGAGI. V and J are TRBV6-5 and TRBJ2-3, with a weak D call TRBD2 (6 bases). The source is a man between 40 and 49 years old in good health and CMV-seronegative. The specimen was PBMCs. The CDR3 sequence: CASSRTAGDTQYF. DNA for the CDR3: TGTGCCAGCAGTCGCACAGCGGGAGATACGCAGTATTTT.